This T cell receptor (beta chain) is drawn from a study of blood T cell repertoires in COVID-19. Study-level information: Researchers got acute and convalescent COVID-19 samples from the United States, Italy and Spain.

The CDR3 loop spans 13 amino acids. Germline values: CDR1 LNHDA, CDR2 SQIVND (reference sequence). V was clipped by 3 bases and J by 3 bases, with 5 bases between them. The method was immunoSEQ multiplex PCR; TCRdb's version includes in-frame clones alone and lacks a portion of them. The table has some 250,000 clones, approximately 83% seen once. The source of this sequence is a woman aged 25 to 39 who had recovered from COVID-19. The sequencing input was peripheral blood. The genes are TRBV19 and TRBJ2-2, with unresolved D. The CDR3 bases are TGTGCCAGTAGTATCGCAGACACCGGGGAGCTGTTTTTT. This sequence encodes CASSIADTGELFF. The whole variable domain, filled in from reference TRBV19 and TRBJ2-2, reads DGGITQSPKYLFRKEGQNVTLSCEQNLNHDAMYWYRQDPGQGLRLIYYSQIVNDFQKGDIAEGYSVSREKKESFPLTVTSAQKNPTAFYLCASSIADTGELFFGEGSRLTVL.